This T cell receptor (beta chain) emerged from a study of blood T cell repertoires in COVID-19. Study at large: Both acute and convalescent COVID-19 samples were obtained from the United States, Italy and Spain.

The CDR3 is made up of 17 amino acids. The germline V and J ends were trimmed by 1 base and 1 base, with 14 bases remaining between them. CDR1 and CDR2 (germline): LNHNV, YYDKDF (reference sequence). Sequenced by immunoSEQ multiplex PCR; TCRdb stores in-frame clones only, minus some. The sample lists 300,000 to 350,000 clones; about 90% were seen once. The chain couples TRBV15 to TRBJ1-5, with D uncertain. The sequenced material came from peripheral blood. This TCR was recovered from a woman aged 40 to 50 with COVID-19, enrolled during active disease. CDR3: CATSRAAGARSNQPQHF. CDR3 nucleotide sequence: TGTGCCACCAGCAGAGCCGCGGGCGCCAGAAGCAATCAGCCCCAGCATTTT.